The sequence of this TCR beta chain was determined in a study of blood T cell repertoires in COVID-19. About the study: The study drew acute and convalescent COVID-19 samples from the United States, Italy and Spain. T cells, B-cell-depleted T cells, or PBMCs supplied cDNA or gDNA.

Trimming shortened V by 4 bases and J by 0 bases, and 16 bases separated the two germline ends. The CDR3 consists of 17 residues. Germline V CDR1 and CDR2: MGHRA, YSYEKL. As handled by the study authors: Counts of nucleated cells, estimated from reference gene primer amplification, were obtained. Sequencing was performed with immunoSEQ multiplex PCR; in TCRdb, only in-frame clones are kept and a portion is missing. Clone size and the V and J calls come from that table; the DNA yielded D and trimming. Here the sample spans 50,000 to 60,000 clones, under 85% being singletons. This chain connects TRBV4-1 to TRBJ2-1; D might be TRBD2 (5 bases). Sample: peripheral blood. This clonotype was obtained from a man aged 35-49 years with acute or convalescent COVID-19. Written as DNA, the CDR3 is TGCGCCAGCAGCCGCATGGTGGACTTGGGCTCCTACAATGAGCAGTTCTTC. Encoded protein: CASSRMVDLGSYNEQFF.